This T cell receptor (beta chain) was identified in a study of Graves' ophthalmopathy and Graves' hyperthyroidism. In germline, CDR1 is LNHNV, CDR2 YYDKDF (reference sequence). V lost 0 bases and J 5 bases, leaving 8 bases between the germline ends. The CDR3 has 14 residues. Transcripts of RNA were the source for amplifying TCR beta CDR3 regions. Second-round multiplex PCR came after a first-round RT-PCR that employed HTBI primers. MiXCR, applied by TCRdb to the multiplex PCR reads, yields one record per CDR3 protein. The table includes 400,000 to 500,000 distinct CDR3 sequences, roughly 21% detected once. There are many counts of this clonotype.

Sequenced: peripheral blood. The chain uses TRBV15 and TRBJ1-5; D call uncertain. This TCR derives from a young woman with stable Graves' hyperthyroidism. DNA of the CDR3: TGTGCCACCAGCAGAGACCGCGGGTATCAGCCCCAGCATTTT. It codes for CATSRDRGYQPQHF.